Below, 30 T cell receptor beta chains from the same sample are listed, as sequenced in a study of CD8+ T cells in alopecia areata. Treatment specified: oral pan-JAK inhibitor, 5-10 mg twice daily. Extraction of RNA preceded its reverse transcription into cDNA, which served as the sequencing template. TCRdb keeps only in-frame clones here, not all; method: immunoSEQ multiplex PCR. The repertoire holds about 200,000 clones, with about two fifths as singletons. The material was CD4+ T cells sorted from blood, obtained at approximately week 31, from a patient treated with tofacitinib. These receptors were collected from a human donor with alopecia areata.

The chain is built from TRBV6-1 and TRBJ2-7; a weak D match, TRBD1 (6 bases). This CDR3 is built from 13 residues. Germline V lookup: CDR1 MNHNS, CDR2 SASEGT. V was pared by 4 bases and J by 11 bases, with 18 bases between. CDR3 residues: CASSVPGRQVEYF. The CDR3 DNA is TGTGCCAGCAGTGTTCCGGGACGACAGGTGGAGTACTTC.

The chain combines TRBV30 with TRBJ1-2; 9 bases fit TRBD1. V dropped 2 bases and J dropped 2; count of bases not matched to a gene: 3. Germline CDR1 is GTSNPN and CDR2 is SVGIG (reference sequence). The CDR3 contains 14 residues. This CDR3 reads CAWSITGGNYGYTF. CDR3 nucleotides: TGTGCCTGGAGTATTACAGGGGGCAACTATGGCTACACCTTC.

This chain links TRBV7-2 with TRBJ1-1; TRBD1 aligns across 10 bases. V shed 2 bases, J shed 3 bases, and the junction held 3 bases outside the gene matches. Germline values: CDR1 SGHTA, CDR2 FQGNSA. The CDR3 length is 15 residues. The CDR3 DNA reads TGTGCCAGCAGCTTATCCGGACAGGGGGACACTGAAGCTTTCTTT. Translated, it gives CASSLSGQGDTEAFF.

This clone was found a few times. The CDR3 region is CASTGLASTDTQYF. CDR3 nucleotides: TGCGCCAGCACGGGACTCGCGAGCACAGATACGCAGTATTTT. The chain combines TRBV5-1 with TRBJ2-3, with a possible D match to TRBD2 (6 bases). V was cut by 6 bases and J by 0 bases, with 11 bases left in between. From germline, CDR1 is SGHRS and CDR2 YFSETQ. The CDR3 contains 14 residues.

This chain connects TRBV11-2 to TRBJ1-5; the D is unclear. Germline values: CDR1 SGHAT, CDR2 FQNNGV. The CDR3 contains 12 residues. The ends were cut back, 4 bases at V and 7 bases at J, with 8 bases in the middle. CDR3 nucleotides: TGTGCCAGCAGCTCGGAGTGGCAGCCCCAGCATTTT. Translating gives CASSSEWQPQHF.

As DNA, the CDR3 is TGTGCCTGGAGCTTAGGTGGGACAGGGAACTATGGCTACACCTTC. Translated, it gives CAWSLGGTGNYGYTF. The rearrangement uses TRBV30 and TRBJ1-2; the match to TRBD1 covers 9 bases. J gave up 2 bases and V 3 bases, and 7 bases lay outside the gene matches. The CDR3 totals 15 residues. Germline CDR1 is GTSNPN and CDR2 is SVGIG (reference sequence).

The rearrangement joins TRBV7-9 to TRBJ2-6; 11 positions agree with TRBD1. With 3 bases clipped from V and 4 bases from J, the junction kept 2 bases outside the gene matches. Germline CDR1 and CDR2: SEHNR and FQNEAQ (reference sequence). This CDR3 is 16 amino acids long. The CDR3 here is CASSLDRGLGANVLTF. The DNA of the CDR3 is TGTGCCAGCAGCTTGGACAGGGGGCTCGGGGCCAACGTCCTGACTTTC.

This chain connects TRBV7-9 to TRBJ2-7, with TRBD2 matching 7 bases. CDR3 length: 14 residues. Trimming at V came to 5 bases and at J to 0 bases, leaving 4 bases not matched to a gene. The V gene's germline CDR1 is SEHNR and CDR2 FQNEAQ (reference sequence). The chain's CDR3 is CASSAGVNSYEQYF. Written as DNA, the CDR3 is TGTGCCAGCAGCGCGGGAGTTAACTCCTACGAGCAGTACTTC. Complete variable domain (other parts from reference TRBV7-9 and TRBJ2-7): DTGVSQNPRHKITKRGQNVTFRCDPISEHNRLYWYRQTLGQGPEFLTYFQNEAQLEKSRLLSDRFSAERPKGSFSTLEIQRTEQGDSAMYLCASSAGVNSYEQYFGPGTRLTVT.

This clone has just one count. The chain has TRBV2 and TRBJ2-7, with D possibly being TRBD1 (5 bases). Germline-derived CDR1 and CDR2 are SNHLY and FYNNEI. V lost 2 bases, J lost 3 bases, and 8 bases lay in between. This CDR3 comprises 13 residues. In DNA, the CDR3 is TGTGCCAGCAGTGAAACAGGAAACTACGAGCAGTACTTC. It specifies CASSETGNYEQYF.

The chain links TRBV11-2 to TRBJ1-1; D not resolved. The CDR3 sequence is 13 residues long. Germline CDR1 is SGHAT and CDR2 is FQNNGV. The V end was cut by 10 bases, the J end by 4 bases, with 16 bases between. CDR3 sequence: CATPLVGSTEAFF. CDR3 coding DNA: TGTGCCACCCCACTAGTCGGATCCACTGAAGCTTTCTTT.

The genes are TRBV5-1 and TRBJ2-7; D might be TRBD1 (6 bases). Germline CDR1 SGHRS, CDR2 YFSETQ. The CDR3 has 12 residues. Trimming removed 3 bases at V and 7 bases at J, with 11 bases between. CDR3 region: CASSYGQREQYF. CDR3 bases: TGCGCCAGCAGCTACGGACAGAGGGAGCAGTACTTC.

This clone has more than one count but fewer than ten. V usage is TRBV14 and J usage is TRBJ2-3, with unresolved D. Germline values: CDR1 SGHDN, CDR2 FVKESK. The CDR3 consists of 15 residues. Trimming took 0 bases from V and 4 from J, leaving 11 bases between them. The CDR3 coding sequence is TGTGCCAGCAGCCAAGACAGCCCTAGGGCAGATACGCAGTATTTT. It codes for CASSQDSPRADTQYF. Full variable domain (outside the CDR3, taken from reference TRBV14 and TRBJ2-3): EAGVTQFPSHSVIEKGQTVTLRCDPISGHDNLYWYRRVMGKEIKFLLHFVKESKQDESGMPNNRFLAERTGGTYSTLKVQPAELEDSGVYFCASSQDSPRADTQYFGPGTRLTVL.

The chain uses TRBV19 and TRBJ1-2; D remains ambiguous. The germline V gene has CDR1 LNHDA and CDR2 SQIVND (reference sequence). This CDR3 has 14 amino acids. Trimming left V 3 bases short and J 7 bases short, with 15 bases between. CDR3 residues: CASSIAGDRGGYTF. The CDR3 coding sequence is TGTGCCAGTAGTATTGCCGGGGATCGTGGTGGCTACACCTTC.

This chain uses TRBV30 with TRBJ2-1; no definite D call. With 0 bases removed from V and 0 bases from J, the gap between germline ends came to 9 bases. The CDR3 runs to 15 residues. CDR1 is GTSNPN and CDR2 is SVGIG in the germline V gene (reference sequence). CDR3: CAWSVGSSSYNEQFF. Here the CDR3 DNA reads TGTGCCTGGAGTGTTGGCAGTAGCTCCTACAATGAGCAGTTCTTC.

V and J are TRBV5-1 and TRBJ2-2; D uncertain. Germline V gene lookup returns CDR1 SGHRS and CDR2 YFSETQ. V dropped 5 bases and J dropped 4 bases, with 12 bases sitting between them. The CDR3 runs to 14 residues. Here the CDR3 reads CASSVAVPTGELFF. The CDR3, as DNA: TGCGCCAGCAGTGTGGCAGTGCCCACCGGGGAGCTGTTTTTT.

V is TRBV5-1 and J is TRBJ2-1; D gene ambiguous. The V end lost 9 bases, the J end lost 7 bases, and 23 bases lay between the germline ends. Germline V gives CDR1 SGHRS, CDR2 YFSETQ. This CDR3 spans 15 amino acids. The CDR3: CATASDGFSGNEQFF. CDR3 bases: TGCGCCACCGCGTCTGACGGGTTCTCGGGTAATGAGCAGTTCTTC.

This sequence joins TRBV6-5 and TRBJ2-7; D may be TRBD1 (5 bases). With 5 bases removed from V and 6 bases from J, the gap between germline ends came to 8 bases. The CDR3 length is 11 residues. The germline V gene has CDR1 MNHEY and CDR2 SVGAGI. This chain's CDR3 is CASSQGREQYF. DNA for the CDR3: TGTGCCAGCAGTCAGGGTCGCGAGCAGTACTTC.

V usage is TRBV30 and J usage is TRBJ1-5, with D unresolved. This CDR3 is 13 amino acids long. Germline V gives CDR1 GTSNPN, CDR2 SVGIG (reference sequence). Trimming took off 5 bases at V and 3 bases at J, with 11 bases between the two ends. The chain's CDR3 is CAWADGFNQPQHF. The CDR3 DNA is TGTGCCTGGGCGGACGGTTTCAATCAGCCCCAGCATTTT.

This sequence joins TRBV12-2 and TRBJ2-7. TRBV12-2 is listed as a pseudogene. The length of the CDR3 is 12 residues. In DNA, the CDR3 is TGTGCAAGTCGCTTAGTCCCCTACGAGCAGTACTTC. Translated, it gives CASRLVPYEQYF.

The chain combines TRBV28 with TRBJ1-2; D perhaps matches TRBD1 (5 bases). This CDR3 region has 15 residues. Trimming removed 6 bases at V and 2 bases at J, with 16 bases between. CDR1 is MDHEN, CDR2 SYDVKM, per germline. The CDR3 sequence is CASSRPRGRNYGYTF. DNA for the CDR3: TGTGCCAGCAGCCGCCCCCGGGGACGGAACTATGGCTACACCTTC.

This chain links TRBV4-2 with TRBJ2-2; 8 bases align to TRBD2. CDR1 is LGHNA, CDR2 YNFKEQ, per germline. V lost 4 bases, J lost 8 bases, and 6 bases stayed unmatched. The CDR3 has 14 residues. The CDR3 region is CASSRGGPLGELFF. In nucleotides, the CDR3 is TGTGCCAGCAGCCGCGGGGGGCCCCTTGGGGAGCTGTTTTTT.

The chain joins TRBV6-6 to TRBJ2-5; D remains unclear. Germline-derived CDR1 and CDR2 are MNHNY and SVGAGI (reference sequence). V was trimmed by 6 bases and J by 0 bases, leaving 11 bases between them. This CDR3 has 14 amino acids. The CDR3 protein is CASRPGPYQETQYF. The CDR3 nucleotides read TGTGCCAGCAGGCCCGGTCCGTACCAAGAGACCCAGTACTTC.

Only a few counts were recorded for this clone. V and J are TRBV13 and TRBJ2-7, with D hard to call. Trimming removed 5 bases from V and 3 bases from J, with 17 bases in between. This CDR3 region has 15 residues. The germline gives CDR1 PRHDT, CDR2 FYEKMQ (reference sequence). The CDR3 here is CASSLRPTMGYEQYF. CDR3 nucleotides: TGTGCCAGCAGCCTTCGACCGACAATGGGCTACGAGCAGTACTTC.

The CDR3 spells CASSGLGAYNEQFF. In nucleotides, the CDR3 is TGTGCCAGCAGCGGCCTTGGGGCCTACAATGAGCAGTTCTTC. This rearrangement joins TRBV9 to TRBJ2-1; no reliable D call. The CDR3 totals 14 residues. Trimming pared 3 bases from V and 2 bases from J, leaving 9 bases between. In germline, CDR1 is SGDLS, CDR2 YYNGEE.

The chain's CDR3 is CASSPMTANYEQYF. CDR3 nucleotides: TGTGCCAGCAGCCCTATGACAGCCAACTACGAGCAGTACTTC. The genes are TRBV9 and TRBJ2-7; possibly TRBD1 for D (5 bases). Germline V gene sequence: CDR1 SGDLS, CDR2 YYNGEE. The length of the CDR3 is 14 residues. Trimming cost V 4 bases and J 3 bases, with 14 bases left between them.

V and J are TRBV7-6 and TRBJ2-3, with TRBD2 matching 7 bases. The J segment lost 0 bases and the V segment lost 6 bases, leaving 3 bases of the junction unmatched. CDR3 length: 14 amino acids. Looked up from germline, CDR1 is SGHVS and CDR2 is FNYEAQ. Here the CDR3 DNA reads TGTGCCAGCAGGACTAGCAGAAGCACAGATACGCAGTATTTT. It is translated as CASRTSRSTDTQYF.

CDR3 coding DNA: TGCGCCAGCAGCTTCTCTACCGGGACAGGGTCCCACGAGCAGTACTTC. Translating gives CASSFSTGTGSHEQYF. The V and J genes are TRBV5-1 and TRBJ2-7, with 9 nucleotides matching TRBD1. With V trimmed by 2 bases and J by 5 bases, 11 bases remained unmatched. The CDR3 has 16 amino acids. Germline values: CDR1 SGHRS, CDR2 YFSETQ.

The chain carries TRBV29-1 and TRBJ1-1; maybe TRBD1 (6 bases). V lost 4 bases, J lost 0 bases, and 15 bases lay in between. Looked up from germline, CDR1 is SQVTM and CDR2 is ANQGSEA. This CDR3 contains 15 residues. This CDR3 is CSVVPFTGMNTEAFF. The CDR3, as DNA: TGCAGCGTTGTGCCCTTCACAGGGATGAACACTGAAGCTTTCTTT.

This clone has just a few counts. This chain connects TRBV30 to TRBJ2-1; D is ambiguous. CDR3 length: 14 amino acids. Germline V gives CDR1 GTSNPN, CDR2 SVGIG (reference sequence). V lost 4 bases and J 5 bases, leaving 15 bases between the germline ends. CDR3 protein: CAWNTGGGHNEQFF. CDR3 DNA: TGTGCCTGGAATACGGGTGGCGGCCACAATGAGCAGTTCTTC.

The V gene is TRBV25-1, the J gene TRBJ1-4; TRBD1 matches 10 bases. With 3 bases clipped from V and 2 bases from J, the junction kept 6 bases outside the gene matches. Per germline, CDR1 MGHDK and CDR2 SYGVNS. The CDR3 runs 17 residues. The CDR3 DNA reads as TGTGCCAGCAGTGATTGGGGACAGGGGTCTACTAATGAAAAACTGTTTTTT. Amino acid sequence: CASSDWGQGSTNEKLFF. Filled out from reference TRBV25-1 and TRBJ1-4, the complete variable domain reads EADIYQTPRYLVIGTGKKITLECSQTMGHDKMYWYQQDPGMELHLIHYSYGVNSTEKGDLSSESTVSRIRTEHFPLTLESARPSHTSQYLCASSDWGQGSTNEKLFFGSGTQLSVL.